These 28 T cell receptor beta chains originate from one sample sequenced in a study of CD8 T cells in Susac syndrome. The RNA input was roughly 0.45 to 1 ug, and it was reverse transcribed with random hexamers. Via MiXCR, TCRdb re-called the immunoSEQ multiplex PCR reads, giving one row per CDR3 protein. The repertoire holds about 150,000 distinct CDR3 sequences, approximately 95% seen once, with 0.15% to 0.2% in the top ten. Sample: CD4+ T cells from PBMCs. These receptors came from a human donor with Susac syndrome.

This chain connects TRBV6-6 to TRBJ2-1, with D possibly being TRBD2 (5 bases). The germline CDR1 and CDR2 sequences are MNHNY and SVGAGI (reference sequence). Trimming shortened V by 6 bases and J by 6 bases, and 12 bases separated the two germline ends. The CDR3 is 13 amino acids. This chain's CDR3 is CASSARGLNEQFF. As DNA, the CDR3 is TGTGCCAGCAGCGCCCGCGGGCTCAATGAGCAGTTCTTC.

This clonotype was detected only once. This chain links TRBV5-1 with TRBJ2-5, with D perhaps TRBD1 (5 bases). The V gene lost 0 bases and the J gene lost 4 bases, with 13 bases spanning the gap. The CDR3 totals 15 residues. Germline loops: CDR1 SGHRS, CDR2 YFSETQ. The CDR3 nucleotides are TGCGCCAGCAGCTTGGCGGCCCAGGGCCGAGAGACCCAGTACTTC. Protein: CASSLAAQGRETQYF.

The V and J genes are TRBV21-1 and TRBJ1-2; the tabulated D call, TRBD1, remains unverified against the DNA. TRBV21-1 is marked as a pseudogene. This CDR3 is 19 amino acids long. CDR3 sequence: CASSNPPTDRGRRGYGYTF. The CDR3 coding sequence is TGTGCCAGCAGCAATCCCCCTACCGACAGGGGCAGAAGGGGCTATGGCTACACCTTC.

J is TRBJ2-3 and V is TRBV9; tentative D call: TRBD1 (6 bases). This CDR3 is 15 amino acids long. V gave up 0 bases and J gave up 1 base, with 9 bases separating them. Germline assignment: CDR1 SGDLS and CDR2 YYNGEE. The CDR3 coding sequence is TGTGCCAGCAGCGTAGCTGGGGGCCGCACAGATACGCAGTATTTT. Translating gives CASSVAGGRTDTQYF.

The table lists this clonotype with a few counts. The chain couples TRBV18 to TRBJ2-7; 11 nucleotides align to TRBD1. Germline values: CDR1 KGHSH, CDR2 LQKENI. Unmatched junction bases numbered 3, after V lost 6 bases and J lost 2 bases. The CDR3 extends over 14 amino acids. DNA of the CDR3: TGTGCCAGCTCCCTGGACAGGGGGCCCTACGAGCAGTACTTC. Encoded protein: CASSLDRGPYEQYF.

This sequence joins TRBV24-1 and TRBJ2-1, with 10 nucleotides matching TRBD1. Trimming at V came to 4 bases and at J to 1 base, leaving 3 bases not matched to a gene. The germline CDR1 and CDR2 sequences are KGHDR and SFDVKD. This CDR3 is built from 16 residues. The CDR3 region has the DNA TGTGCCACCAGTGAGCGGGGACAGGGGTCCTACAATGAGCAGTTCTTC. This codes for CATSERGQGSYNEQFF.

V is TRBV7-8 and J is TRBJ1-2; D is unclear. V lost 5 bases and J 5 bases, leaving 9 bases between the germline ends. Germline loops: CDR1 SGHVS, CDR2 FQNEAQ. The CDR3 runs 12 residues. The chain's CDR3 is CASSPLEYGYTF. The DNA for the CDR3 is TGTGCCAGCAGCCCCCTGGAATATGGCTACACCTTC.

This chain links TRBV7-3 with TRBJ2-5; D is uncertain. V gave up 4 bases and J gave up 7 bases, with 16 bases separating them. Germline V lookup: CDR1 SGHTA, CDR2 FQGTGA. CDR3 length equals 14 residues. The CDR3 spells CASSSLVVPWTQYF. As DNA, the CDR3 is TGTGCCAGCAGCTCCCTCGTTGTGCCTTGGACCCAGTACTTC.

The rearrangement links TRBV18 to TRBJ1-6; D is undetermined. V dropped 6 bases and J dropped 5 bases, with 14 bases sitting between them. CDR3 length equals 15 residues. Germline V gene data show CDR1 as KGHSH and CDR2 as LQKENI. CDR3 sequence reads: CASSRQVQNNSPLHF. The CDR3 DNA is TGTGCCAGCTCCCGTCAAGTCCAGAATAATTCACCCCTCCACTTT.

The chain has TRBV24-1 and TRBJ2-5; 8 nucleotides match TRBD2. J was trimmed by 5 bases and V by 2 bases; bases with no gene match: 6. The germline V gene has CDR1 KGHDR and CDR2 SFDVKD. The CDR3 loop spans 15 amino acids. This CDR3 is CATSDSRGGVETQYF. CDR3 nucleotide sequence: TGTGCCACCAGTGATTCCCGGGGGGGCGTGGAGACCCAGTACTTC.

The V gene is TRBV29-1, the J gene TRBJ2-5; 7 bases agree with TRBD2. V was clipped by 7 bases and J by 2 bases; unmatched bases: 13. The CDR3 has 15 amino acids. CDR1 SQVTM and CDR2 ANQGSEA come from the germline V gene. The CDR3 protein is CSATLGTTFQETQYF. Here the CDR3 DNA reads TGCAGCGCCACTCTGGGGACTACCTTTCAAGAGACCCAGTACTTC. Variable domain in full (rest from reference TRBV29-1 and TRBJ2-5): SAVISQKPSRDICQRGTSLTIQCQVDSQVTMMFWYRQQPGQSLTLIATANQGSEATYESGFVIDKFPISRPNLTFSTLTVSNMSPEDSSIYLCSATLGTTFQETQYFGPGTRLLVL.

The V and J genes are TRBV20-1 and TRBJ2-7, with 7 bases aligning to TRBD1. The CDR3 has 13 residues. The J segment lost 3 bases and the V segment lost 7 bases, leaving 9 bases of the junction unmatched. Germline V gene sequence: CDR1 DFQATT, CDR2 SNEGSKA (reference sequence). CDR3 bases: TGCAGTGTATACAGCCCAGGGGGCTACGAGCAGTACTTC. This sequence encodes CSVYSPGGYEQYF.

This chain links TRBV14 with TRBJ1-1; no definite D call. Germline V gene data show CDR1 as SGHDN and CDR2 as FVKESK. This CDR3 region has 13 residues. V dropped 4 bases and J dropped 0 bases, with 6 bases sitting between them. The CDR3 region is CASSRRVNTEAFF. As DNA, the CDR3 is TGTGCCAGCAGCCGGCGGGTGAACACTGAAGCTTTCTTT.

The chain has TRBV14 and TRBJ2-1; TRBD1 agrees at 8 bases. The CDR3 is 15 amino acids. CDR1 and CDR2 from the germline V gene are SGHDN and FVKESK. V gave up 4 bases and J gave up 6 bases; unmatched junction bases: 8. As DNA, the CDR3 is TGTGCCAGCAGCCGACAAAAGACAGGGGCCAATGAGCAGTTCTTC. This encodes CASSRQKTGANEQFF.

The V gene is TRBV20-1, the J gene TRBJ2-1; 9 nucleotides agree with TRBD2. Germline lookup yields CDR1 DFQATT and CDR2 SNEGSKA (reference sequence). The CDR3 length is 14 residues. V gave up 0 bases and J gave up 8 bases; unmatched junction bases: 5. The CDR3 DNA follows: TGCAGTGCTAGAGACCAAGCGGGGGGCTATGAGCAGTTCTTC. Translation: CSARDQAGGYEQFF.

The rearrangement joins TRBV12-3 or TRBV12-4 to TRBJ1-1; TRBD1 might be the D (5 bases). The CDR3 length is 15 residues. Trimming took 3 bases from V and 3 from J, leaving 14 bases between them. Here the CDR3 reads CASSFRGKEDTEAFF. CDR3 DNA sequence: TGTGCCAGCAGTTTTAGGGGTAAGGAGGACACTGAAGCTTTCTTT.

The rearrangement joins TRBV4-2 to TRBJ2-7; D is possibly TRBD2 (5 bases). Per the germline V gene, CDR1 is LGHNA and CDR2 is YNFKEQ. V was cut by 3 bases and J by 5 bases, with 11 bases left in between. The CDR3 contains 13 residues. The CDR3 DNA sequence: TGTGCCAGCAGCCAGCAGGAGGCGAACGAGCAGTACTTC. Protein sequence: CASSQQEANEQYF.

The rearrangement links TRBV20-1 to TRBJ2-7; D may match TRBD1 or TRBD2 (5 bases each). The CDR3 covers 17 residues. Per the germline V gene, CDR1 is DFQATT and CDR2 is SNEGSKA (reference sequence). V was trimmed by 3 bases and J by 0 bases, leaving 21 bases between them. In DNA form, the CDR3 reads TGCAGTGCTAGCCGGCCCCCAGGGTTTGCGGGCTCCTACGAGCAGTACTTC. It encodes CSASRPPGFAGSYEQYF.

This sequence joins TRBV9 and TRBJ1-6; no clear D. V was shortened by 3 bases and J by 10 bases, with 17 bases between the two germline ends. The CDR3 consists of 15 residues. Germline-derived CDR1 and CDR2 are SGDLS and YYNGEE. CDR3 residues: CASSGAGPLDSPLHF. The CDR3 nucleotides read TGTGCCAGCAGCGGGGCCGGCCCCCTCGACTCACCCCTCCACTTT.

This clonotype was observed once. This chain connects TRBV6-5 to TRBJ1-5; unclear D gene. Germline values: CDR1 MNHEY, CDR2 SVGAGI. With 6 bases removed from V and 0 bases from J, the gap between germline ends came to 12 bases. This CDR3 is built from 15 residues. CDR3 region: CASRNRGNSNQPQHF. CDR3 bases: TGTGCCAGCAGGAACAGAGGGAATAGCAATCAGCCCCAGCATTTT.

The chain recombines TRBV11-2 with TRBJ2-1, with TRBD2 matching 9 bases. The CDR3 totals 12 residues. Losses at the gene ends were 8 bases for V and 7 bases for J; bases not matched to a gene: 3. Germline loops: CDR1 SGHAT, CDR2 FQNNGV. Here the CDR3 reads CASGLARNEQFF. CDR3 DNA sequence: TGTGCCAGCGGACTAGCGAGGAATGAGCAGTTCTTC.

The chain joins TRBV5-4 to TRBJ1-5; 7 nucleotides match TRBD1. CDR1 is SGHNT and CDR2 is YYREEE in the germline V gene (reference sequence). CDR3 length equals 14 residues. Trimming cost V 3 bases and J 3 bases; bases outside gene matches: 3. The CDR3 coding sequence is TGTGCCAGCAGCTCGGACAGGTTCAATCAGCCCCAGCATTTT. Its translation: CASSSDRFNQPQHF.

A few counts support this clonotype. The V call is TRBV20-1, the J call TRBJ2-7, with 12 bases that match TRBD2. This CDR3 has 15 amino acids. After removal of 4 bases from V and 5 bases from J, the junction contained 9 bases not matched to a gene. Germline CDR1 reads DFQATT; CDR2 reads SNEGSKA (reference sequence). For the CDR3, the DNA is TGCAGTGCTAAACCACGGACTAGCGGGGTGCACGAGCAGTACTTC. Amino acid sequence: CSAKPRTSGVHEQYF.

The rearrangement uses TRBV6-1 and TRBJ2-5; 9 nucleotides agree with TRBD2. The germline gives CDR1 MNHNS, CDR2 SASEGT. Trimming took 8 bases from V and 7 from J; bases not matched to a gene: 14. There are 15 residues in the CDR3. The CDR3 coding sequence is TGTGCCAGCTCCCTAGCGGGGTTCCAGGGGGTGACCCAGTACTTC. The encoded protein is CASSLAGFQGVTQYF.

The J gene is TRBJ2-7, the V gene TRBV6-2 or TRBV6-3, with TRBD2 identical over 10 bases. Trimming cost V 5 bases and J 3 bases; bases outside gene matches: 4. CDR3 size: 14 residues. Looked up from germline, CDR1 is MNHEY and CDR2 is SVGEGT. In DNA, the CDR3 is TGTGCCAGCAGTCACCCTAGCGGGAGCTACGAGCAGTACTTC. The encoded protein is CASSHPSGSYEQYF.

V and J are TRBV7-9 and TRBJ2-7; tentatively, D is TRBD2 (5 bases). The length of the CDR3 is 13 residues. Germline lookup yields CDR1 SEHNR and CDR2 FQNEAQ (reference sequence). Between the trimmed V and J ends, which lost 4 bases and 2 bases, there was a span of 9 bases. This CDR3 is CASSSMGAYEQYF. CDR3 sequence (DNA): TGTGCCAGCAGCTCAATGGGAGCCTACGAGCAGTACTTC.

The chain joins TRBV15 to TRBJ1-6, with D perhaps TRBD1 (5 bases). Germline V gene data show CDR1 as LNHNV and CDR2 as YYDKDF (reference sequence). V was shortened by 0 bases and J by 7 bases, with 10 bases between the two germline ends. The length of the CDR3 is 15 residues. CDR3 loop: CATSRDRVTNSPLHF. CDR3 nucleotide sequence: TGTGCCACCAGCAGAGACAGGGTCACAAATTCACCCCTCCACTTT.

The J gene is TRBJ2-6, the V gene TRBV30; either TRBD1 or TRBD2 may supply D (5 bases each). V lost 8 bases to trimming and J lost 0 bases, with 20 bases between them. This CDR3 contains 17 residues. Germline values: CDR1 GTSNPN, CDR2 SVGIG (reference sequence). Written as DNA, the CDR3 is TGTGCCGGGGGAAGGACGGTTACGTACTCTGGGGCCAACGTCCTGACTTTC. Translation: CAGGRTVTYSGANVLTF.